This is a list of T cell receptor beta chains from one sample in a study of T cell responses to AZD1222 COVID-19 vaccine. The protocol was immunoSEQ multiplex PCR, while the TCRdb copy is restricted to in-frame clones and leaves out a portion. The table lists approximately 150,000 clones, over 85% of them singletons, with around 1.7% in the top ten. The sample here was peripheral blood, taken on day 0 of AZD1222 vaccination. The receptor set was obtained from an adult in good health. Both conserved end residues are part of each CDR3. Fields, in order: J gene, V gene, CDR3 protein.

TRBJ1-2 | TRBV28 | CASSFGGQGVKDYGYTF
TRBJ1-1 | TRBV29-1 | CSATDRVNTEAFF
TRBJ1-1 | TRBV6-5 | CASSSVRTDTEAFF
TRBJ1-5 | TRBV27 | CASSLSQGASQPQHF
TRBJ2-1 | TRBV28 | CASSFGDPSSYNEQFF
TRBJ1-3 | TRBV5-1 | CASSLDSYSGNTIYF
TRBJ2-7 | TRBV2 | CASGDYEQYF
TRBJ2-7 | TRBV28 | CASSFAGYEQYF
TRBJ2-7 | TRBV5-1 | CASGSTGVSYEQYF
TRBJ2-1 | TRBV2 | CASSFDREVGSYNEQFF
TRBJ2-7 | TRBV5-4 | CASSLKGQGPAKQYF
TRBJ1-1 | TRBV12-3/TRBV12-4 | CASSPGTGRTAFF
TRBJ2-7 | TRBV10-3 | CAISDPGTGSSYEQYF
TRBJ1-2 | TRBV6-5 | CASGEASYTF
TRBJ2-1 | TRBV11-2 | CASRGLAGGHNEQFF
TRBJ1-3 | TRBV19 | CASSMWPKGRNTIYF
TRBJ2-7 | TRBV7-2 | CASSPIWQRHYYEQYF